The following is a T cell receptor beta chain sequence with its context. The entry originates in a study of shared T cell receptors in the human thymus. CDR1 and CDR2 (germline): MGHRA, YSYEKL. Trimming took 5 bases from V and 7 from J; bases not matched to a gene: 12. The CDR3 covers 17 residues. Sequencing was performed with immunoSEQ multiplex PCR; in TCRdb, only in-frame clones are kept and a portion is missing. The data contain about 660,000 clones, around 87% of them singletons. This same sample was also taken into another study, of human thymus T cells. From that report: Thymus specimens were resections from corrective heart surgery. Gene usage for V and J segments appeared biased in thymic and blood repertoires.

V is TRBV4-1 and J is TRBJ2-3, with 13 bases identical to TRBD2. Sequencing was performed on thymocytes. The receptor's source is a boy younger than two with a congenital heart defect. CDR3 in amino acids: CASSAVPGLAGSHTQYF. The CDR3 bases are TGCGCCAGCAGCGCCGTCCCGGGACTAGCGGGAAGTCATACGCAGTATTTT.